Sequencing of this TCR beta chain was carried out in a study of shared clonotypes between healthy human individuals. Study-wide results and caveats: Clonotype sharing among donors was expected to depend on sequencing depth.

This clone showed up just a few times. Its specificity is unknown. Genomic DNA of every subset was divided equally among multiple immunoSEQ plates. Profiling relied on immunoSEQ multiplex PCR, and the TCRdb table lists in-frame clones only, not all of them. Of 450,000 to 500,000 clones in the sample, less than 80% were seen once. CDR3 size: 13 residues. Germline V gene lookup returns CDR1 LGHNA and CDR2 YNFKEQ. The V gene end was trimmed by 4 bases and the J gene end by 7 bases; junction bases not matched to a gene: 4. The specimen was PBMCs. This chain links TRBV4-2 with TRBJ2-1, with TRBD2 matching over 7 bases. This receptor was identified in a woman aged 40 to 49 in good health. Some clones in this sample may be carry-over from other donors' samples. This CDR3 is CASSPGLVNEQFF. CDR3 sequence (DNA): TGTGCCAGCAGCCCCGGACTAGTGAATGAGCAGTTCTTC.